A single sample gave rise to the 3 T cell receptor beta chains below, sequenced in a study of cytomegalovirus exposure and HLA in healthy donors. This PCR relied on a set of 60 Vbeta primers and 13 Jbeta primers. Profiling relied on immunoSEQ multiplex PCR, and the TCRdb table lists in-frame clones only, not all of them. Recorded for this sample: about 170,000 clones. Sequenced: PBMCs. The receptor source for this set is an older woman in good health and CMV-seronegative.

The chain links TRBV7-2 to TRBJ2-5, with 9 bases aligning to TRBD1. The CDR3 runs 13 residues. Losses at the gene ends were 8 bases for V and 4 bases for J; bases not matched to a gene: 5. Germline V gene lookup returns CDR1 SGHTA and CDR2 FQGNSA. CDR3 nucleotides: TGTGCCAGCGGGCAGGGACAGGGAGAGACCCAGTACTTC. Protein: CASGQGQGETQYF.

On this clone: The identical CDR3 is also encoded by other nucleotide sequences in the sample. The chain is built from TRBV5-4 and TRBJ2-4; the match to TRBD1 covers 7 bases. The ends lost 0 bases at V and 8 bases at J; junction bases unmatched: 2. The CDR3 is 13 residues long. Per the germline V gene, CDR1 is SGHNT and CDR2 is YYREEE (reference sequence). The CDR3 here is CASSLGQGDIQYF. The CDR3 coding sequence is TGTGCCAGCAGCTTGGGACAGGGTGACATTCAGTACTTC. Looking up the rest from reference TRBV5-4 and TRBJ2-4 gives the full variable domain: ETGVTQSPTHLIKTRGQQVTLRCSSQSGHNTVSWYQQALGQGPQFIFQYYREEENGRGNFPPRFSGLQFPNYSSELNVNALELDDSALYLCASSLGQGDIQYFGAGTRLSVL.

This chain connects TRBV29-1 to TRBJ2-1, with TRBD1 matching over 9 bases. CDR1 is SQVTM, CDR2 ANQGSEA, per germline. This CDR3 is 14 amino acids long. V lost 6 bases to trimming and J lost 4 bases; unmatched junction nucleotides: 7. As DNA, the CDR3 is TGCAGCGTGGACCCGGGACAGGGATACAATGAGCAGTTCTTC. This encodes CSVDPGQGYNEQFF.